The clone carrying this T cell receptor beta chain was counted only a few times. Its antigen is currently unknown. Germline-derived CDR1 and CDR2 are LGHNA and YNFKEQ. The CDR3 totals 16 residues. Trimming left V 5 bases short and J 0 bases short, with 15 bases between. Unique molecular identifiers were used in preparing the TCRbeta library. Using its own MiXCR run on the PCR reads, TCRdb lists one record per CDR3 protein. The table records fewer than 700,000 distinct CDR3 sequences, around 13% of them present only once. The data stem from a study of T-cell reconstitution after alpha-beta-depleted transplantation in children. Regarding the study as a whole: Recipient T cells and thymic progenitors that survived gave rise to the high TCRbeta diversity observed at day 60 in some patients. At around two months after transplant, the alpha-beta T cells were reportedly derived from several hundred expanded clones that came from non-depleted graft cells. Newly produced T cells mostly accounted for T-cell counts and diversity one year post-transplant.

The rearrangement links TRBV4-2 to TRBJ2-3; maybe TRBD2 (6 bases). The starting material was PBMCs, mostly from graft donor cells, obtained 360 days after TCRalphabeta/CD19-depleted stem cell transplant. The receptor's source is a male patient aged 10 to 17 who had a stem cell transplant for acute myeloid leukemia, so the T cells may come from the graft donor. Here the CDR3 reads CASSGRRATSTDTQYF. In DNA, the CDR3 is TGTGCCAGCAGCGGAAGGAGGGCGACCAGCACAGATACGCAGTATTTT.